These 25 T cell receptor beta chains were sequenced from one sample in a study of T cells in Graves' hyperthyroidism and ophthalmopathy. TCR beta CDR3 regions were amplified from RNA. HTBI primers were the set used in a first-round RT-PCR of the TCR CDR3. TCRdb reanalysed the multiplex PCR reads using MiXCR and keeps one entry per CDR3 protein. The table lists hundreds of thousands of distinct CDR3 sequences, 15% to 19% of them singletons. The material sequenced was blood. Every receptor here comes from a woman aged 18-29 years with Graves' hyperthyroidism.

This clonotype has only a few counts. The chain employs TRBV5-1 and TRBJ2-1; tentatively, D is TRBD2 (6 bases). Trimming took 3 bases from V and 5 from J, leaving 6 bases between them. Germline CDR1 reads SGHRS; CDR2 reads YFSETQ. The CDR3 has 12 residues. Here the CDR3 reads CASSSGDNEQFF. CDR3 nucleotides: TGCGCCAGCAGCTCGGGGGACAATGAGCAGTTCTTC.

This clonotype was recorded many times. The chain links TRBV27 to TRBJ2-1; no firm D call. This CDR3 is 11 amino acids long. Trimming removed 6 bases at V and 8 bases at J, with 8 bases between. CDR1 MNHEY and CDR2 SMNVEV come from the germline V gene (reference sequence). As DNA, the CDR3 is TGTGCCAGCAGGATCTCGGATGAGCAGTTCTTC. Encoded protein: CASRISDEQFF.

This clonotype came up many times. The V gene is TRBV28, the J gene TRBJ2-3; 8 nucleotides line up with TRBD2. Germline V gene lookup returns CDR1 MDHEN and CDR2 SYDVKM. V lost 4 bases to trimming and J lost 2 bases; unmatched junction nucleotides: 11. The CDR3 runs to 17 residues. The CDR3 DNA reads as TGTGCCAGCAGTTCCTTTTGGCGGGGGGCCATCACAGATACGCAGTATTTT. Protein product: CASSSFWRGAITDTQYF.

This clonotype was seen many times. The chain combines TRBV10-3 with TRBJ1-1; D unresolved. This CDR3 is 15 amino acids long. Germline-derived CDR1 and CDR2 are ENHRY and SYGVKD. V was cut by 4 bases and J by 0 bases, with 12 bases left in between. This CDR3 is CAISGDARMNTEAFF. In DNA form, the CDR3 reads TGTGCCATCAGTGGCGACGCAAGAATGAACACTGAAGCTTTCTTT.

Many counts were recorded for this clonotype. The chain combines TRBV27 with TRBJ2-1, with 11 bases that match TRBD2. J lost 7 bases, V lost 1 base, and 6 bases had no gene match. CDR1 is MNHEY and CDR2 is SMNVEV in the germline V gene (reference sequence). This CDR3 comprises 16 residues. The CDR3: CASSLWGSGGANEQFF. CDR3 DNA sequence: TGTGCCAGCAGTTTATGGGGTAGCGGGGGGGCAAATGAGCAGTTCTTC.

This clonotype was counted many times. The CDR3 DNA follows: TGTGCCAGCAGTACTACCGGACAGGGGGAAGGCTACGAGCAGTACTTC. This gives the protein CASSTTGQGEGYEQYF. This rearrangement joins TRBV7-9 to TRBJ2-7; 10 bases agree with TRBD1. CDR3 length: 16 residues. The germline gives CDR1 SEHNR, CDR2 FQNEAQ (reference sequence). V was clipped by 6 bases and J by 3 bases; unmatched bases: 11.

Many counts were recorded for this clonotype. The V gene is TRBV30, the J gene TRBJ1-2; a possible D gene is TRBD1 (5 bases). The CDR3 runs 15 residues. The V end lost 2 bases, the J end lost 2 bases, and 15 bases lay between the germline ends. Per germline, CDR1 GTSNPN and CDR2 SVGIG (reference sequence). The CDR3 coding sequence is TGTGCCTGGAGTAGGATGGGGACGGTGAACTATGGCTACACCTTC. It encodes CAWSRMGTVNYGYTF.

The chain is built from TRBV4-1 and TRBJ2-3; 15 bases fit TRBD2. The CDR3 spans 19 residues. Unmatched junction bases numbered 9, after V lost 5 bases and J lost 0 bases. CDR1 and CDR2 (germline): MGHRA, YSYEKL. The CDR3, as DNA: TGCGCCAGCAGCGGACTAGGGACTAGCGGGGGGCGTAGCACAGATACGCAGTATTTT. Protein product: CASSGLGTSGGRSTDTQYF.

This clonotype was seen repeatedly, ten times or more. The chain uses TRBV6-1 and TRBJ2-5, with 8 bases matching TRBD2. The CDR3 sequence is 11 residues long. Germline V gene sequence: CDR1 MNHNS, CDR2 SASEGT. DNA for the CDR3: TGTGCTACGGGGGGGGCAGAGACCCAGTACTTC. This codes for CATGGAETQYF.

This clonotype occurred many times. The chain employs TRBV6-1 and TRBJ1-5, with D perhaps matching TRBD1 (5 bases). The CDR3 covers 18 residues. Germline V gene data show CDR1 as MNHNS and CDR2 as SASEGT. Trimming removed 5 bases from V and 4 bases from J, with 24 bases in between. The DNA of the CDR3 is TGTGCCAGCAGTCTCAGGGCCCGGGCCCATCTCGGAAATCAGCCCCAGCATTTT. This translates into CASSLRARAHLGNQPQHF.

The chain links TRBV18 to TRBJ1-6; D unclear. Trimming cost V 4 bases and J 10 bases, with 20 bases left between them. This CDR3 region has 16 residues. Germline lookup yields CDR1 KGHSH and CDR2 LQKENI. The CDR3 sequence is CASSQKTPAVGSPLHF. The CDR3 DNA reads as TGTGCCAGCTCACAAAAGACCCCGGCTGTAGGCTCACCCCTCCACTTT.

This clonotype was seen ten or more times. V and J are TRBV12-3 or TRBV12-4 and TRBJ1-2; perhaps TRBD1 as D (5 bases). The CDR3 extends over 11 amino acids. The V and J ends lost 7 bases and 8 bases respectively, with 11 bases between them. CDR3 amino acids: CASKQEGGYTF. CDR3 in DNA: TGTGCCAGCAAACAGGAGGGAGGCTACACCTTC.

This clonotype was seen at least ten times. V is TRBV2 and J is TRBJ1-4; 7 positions match TRBD1. The CDR3 totals 15 residues. V was pared by 7 bases and J by 8 bases, with 13 bases of the junction left unmatched. CDR1 is SNHLY, CDR2 FYNNEI, per germline. The CDR3 DNA reads TGTGCCAGCATTCGGAGGGACAGCGTGGGGGAAAAACTGTTTTTT. Residues: CASIRRDSVGEKLFF. Full variable domain (rest looked up from reference TRBV2 and TRBJ1-4): EPEVTQTPSHQVTQMGQEVILRCVPISNHLYFYWYRQILGQKVEFLVSFYNNEISEKSEIFDDQFSVERPDGSNFTLKIRSTKLEDSAMYFCASIRRDSVGEKLFFGSGTQLSVL.

Ten or more counts support this clonotype. This chain uses TRBV5-1 with TRBJ1-2; D unresolved. Trimming removed 3 bases at V and 2 bases at J, with 8 bases between. CDR3 length: 13 amino acids. Germline values: CDR1 SGHRS, CDR2 YFSETQ. The CDR3, as DNA: TGCGCCAGCAGCTCCCCGGAGAACTATGGCTACACCTTC. As protein: CASSSPENYGYTF.

CDR3 DNA: TGTGCCAGCACTGACAGGGGCCCTACCCGCAATCAGCCCCAGCATTTT. It translates to CASTDRGPTRNQPQHF. The J gene is TRBJ1-5, the V gene TRBV28; 8 bases line up with TRBD1. The CDR3 loop spans 16 amino acids. The ends lost 7 bases at V and 2 bases at J; junction bases unmatched: 10. Germline V lookup: CDR1 MDHEN, CDR2 SYDVKM.

V usage is TRBV5-6 and J usage is TRBJ2-6; D is unresolved. Germline V gene sequence: CDR1 SGHDT, CDR2 YYEEEE. The CDR3 contains 15 residues. V lost 4 bases to trimming and J lost 0 bases, with 8 bases between them. The CDR3 DNA reads TGTGCCAGCAGCCCCCTGGTCTCTGGGGCCAACGTCCTGACTTTC. Its translation is CASSPLVSGANVLTF. Using reference TRBV5-6 and TRBJ2-6 for the parts outside the CDR3, the full variable domain is DAGVTQSPTHLIKTRGQQVTLRCSPKSGHDTVSWYQQALGQGPQFIFQYYEEEERQRGNFPDRFSGHQFPNYSSELNVNALLLGDSALYLCASSPLVSGANVLTFGAGSRLTVL.

This clonotype was counted a few times. The chain's CDR3 is CASRVDEKLFF. In DNA form, the CDR3 reads TGTGCCAGCAGGGTTGATGAAAAACTGTTTTTT. The chain carries TRBV5-8 and TRBJ1-4; D not resolved. The germline gives CDR1 SGHTS, CDR2 YDEGEE. The V and J ends lost 5 bases and 6 bases respectively, with 5 bases between them. CDR3 size: 11 residues. Filled out from reference TRBV5-8 and TRBJ1-4, the complete variable domain reads EAGVTQSPTHLIKTRGQQATLRCSPISGHTSVYWYQQALGLGLQFLLWYDEGEERNRGNFPPRFSGRQFPNYSSELNVNALELEDSALYLCASRVDEKLFFGSGTQLSVL.

This clonotype was observed at least ten times. V gene TRBV7-2 combines with J gene TRBJ2-1, with TRBD2 matching over 14 bases. The CDR3 is 16 amino acids. Germline V lookup: CDR1 SGHTA, CDR2 FQGNSA. V lost 4 bases and J lost 12; bases outside the gene matches: 11. CDR3 residues: CASSSVPGLAGVWQFF. CDR3 nucleotide sequence: TGTGCCAGCAGCTCAGTCCCGGGACTAGCGGGAGTATGGCAGTTCTTC.

This clonotype appeared many times. This sequence joins TRBV7-8 and TRBJ1-1; no clear D. From germline, CDR1 is SGHVS and CDR2 FQNEAQ. This CDR3 region has 16 residues. Between the trimmed V and J ends, which lost 1 base and 5 bases, there was a span of 17 bases. This chain's CDR3 is CASSLGTKPGGTEAFF. The CDR3 DNA reads as TGTGCCAGCAGCTTAGGAACCAAACCCGGAGGGACTGAAGCTTTCTTT.

The chain is built from TRBV6-2 or TRBV6-3 and TRBJ1-1; TRBD1 matches at 9 bases. Germline V CDR1 and CDR2: MNHEY, SVGEGT. The CDR3 sequence is 13 residues long. With V trimmed by 10 bases and J by 2 bases, 5 bases remained unmatched. CDR3 nucleotide sequence: TGTGCCACCAGGGACAGGGCAAACACTGAAGCTTTCTTT. It encodes CATRDRANTEAFF.

The chain is built from TRBV3-1 and TRBJ2-3; 7 bases match TRBD2. In germline, CDR1 is LGHDT, CDR2 YNNKEL (reference sequence). The CDR3 consists of 14 residues. V gave up 4 bases and J gave up 2 bases; unmatched junction bases: 3. CDR3: CASSPRGITDTQYF. The CDR3, as DNA: TGTGCCAGCAGCCCGCGGGGGATCACAGATACGCAGTATTTT.

The sample holds many counts of this clonotype. The chain has TRBV18 and TRBJ1-4; TRBD1 might be the D (5 bases). Germline CDR1 and CDR2: KGHSH and LQKENI. The CDR3 extends over 17 amino acids. V lost 6 bases and J 5 bases, leaving 22 bases between the germline ends. For the CDR3, the DNA is TGTGCCAGCTCCCTGGGGCACCAGCAGGTGCGAAATGAAAAACTGTTTTTT. Its translation is CASSLGHQQVRNEKLFF. Full variable domain (rest looked up from reference TRBV18 and TRBJ1-4): NAGVMQNPRHLVRRRGQEARLRCSPMKGHSHVYWYRQLPEEGLKFMVYLQKENIIDESGMPKERFSAEFPKEGPSILRIQQVVRGDSAAYFCASSLGHQQVRNEKLFFGSGTQLSVL.

The V and J genes are TRBV13 and TRBJ2-1, with 7 bases fitting TRBD2. Germline V gives CDR1 PRHDT, CDR2 FYEKMQ (reference sequence). The ends lost 0 bases at V and 7 bases at J; junction bases unmatched: 9. This CDR3 has 16 amino acids. CDR3 in amino acids: CASSLGTPGLLNEQFF. In DNA, the CDR3 is TGTGCCAGCAGCTTAGGCACACCGGGACTATTAAATGAGCAGTTCTTC.

This clonotype was counted only a few times. The J gene is TRBJ2-1, the V gene TRBV25-1; 9 bases match TRBD1. The trim removed 2 bases at V and 9 bases at J, leaving 11 bases unmatched. This CDR3 has 16 amino acids. Germline V gives CDR1 MGHDK, CDR2 SYGVNS. As DNA, the CDR3 is TGTGCCAGCAGTGAAATCCGGGACAGGGAGCAGGCTGAGCAGTTCTTC. Its translation is CASSEIRDREQAEQFF.

This clonotype came up many times. This chain joins TRBV12-5 and TRBJ2-7; unclear D gene. CDR3 length: 17 amino acids. The germline V and J ends were trimmed by 2 bases and 2 bases, with 19 bases remaining between them. Per the germline V gene, CDR1 is LGHNT and CDR2 is FRNRAP. CDR3 region: CASGLRPILGLPYEQYF. CDR3 coding DNA: TGTGCTAGTGGTTTGCGCCCCATTTTGGGCCTCCCCTACGAGCAGTACTTC.